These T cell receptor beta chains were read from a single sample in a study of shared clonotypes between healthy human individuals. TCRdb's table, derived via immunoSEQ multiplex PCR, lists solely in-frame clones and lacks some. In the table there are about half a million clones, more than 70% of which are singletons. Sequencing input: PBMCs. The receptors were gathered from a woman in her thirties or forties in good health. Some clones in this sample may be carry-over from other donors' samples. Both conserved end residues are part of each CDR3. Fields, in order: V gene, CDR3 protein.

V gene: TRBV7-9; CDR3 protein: CASSKRRLADNEQFF
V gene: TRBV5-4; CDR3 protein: CASSSATGDTEAFF
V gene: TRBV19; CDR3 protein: CASSIEAAAYYEQYF
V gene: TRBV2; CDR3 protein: CASSVFGGNTEAFF
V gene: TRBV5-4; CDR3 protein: CASSSSLAGAYNEQFF
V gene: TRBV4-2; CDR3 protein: CASSQEGARVHEQYF
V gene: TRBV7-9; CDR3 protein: CASSLSVTQETQYF
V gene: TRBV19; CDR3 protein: CASSTITSAGELFF
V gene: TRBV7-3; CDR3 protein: CASSLTFDTEAFF
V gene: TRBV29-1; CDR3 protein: CSVGRGGGETQYF
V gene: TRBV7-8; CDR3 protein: CASSLEGLAGAISENEQFF
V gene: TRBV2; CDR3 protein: CASSDPALGTAIYEQYF
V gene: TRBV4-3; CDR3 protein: CASSQVFGRLTGELFF
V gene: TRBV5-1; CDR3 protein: CASSLGFSSGNTIYF
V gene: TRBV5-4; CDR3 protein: CASSSSDYSTDTQYF
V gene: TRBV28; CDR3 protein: CASSPRTGEETQYF
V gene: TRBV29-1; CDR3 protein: CSVEDRGKYDEQFF
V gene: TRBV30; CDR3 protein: CAWTSSGSRQYF
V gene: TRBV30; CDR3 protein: CAWSVTGVYSPLRF
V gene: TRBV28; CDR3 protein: CASRGTGVQPQHF
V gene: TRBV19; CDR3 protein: CASSRGFRETQYF
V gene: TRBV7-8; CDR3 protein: CASSSLGEADTQYF
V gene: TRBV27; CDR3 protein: CASSGGSYEQYF
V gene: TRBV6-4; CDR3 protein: CASSTGQVLAANYGYTF
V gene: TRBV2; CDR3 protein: CASSVHFRDTTAYEQYF
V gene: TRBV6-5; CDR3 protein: CATGGGTDTQYF
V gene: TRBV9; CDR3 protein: CASSVGRGQGPGTDTQYF
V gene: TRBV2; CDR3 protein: CASSPQGGGNTIYF
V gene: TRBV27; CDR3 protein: CASSFRLKREQYF
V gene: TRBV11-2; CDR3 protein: CASSLGTGTVTDTQYF
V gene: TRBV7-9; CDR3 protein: CASGQGSSYEQYF
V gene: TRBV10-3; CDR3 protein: CAINSQGGLTGELFF
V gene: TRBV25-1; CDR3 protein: CASSAEHNEQFF
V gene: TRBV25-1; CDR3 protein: CASSENRGGEKLFF
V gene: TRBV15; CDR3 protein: CATSRTDRGGGEKLFF
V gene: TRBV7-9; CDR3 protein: CASSSGLAGALDTQYF
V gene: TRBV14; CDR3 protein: CASSLRGGNEQFF
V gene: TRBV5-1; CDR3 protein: CASSSEGARGNTIYF